The subject of this entry is one T cell receptor (beta chain). What antigen it recognizes has not been identified. Base quality data are lacking; no much larger clone is found one base away. This sample stems from a study of technical replicates of blood from a few donors (dated by TCRdb to 2017 to 2019). Libraries came from the immunoSEQ multiplex PCR assay. Imported from immuneACCESS, the table was reduced by TCRdb to in-frame sequences with V and J called. These copies leave out some clones; in studies compared against another copy, an unresolved V gene accounts for under half, and the cause of the remainder is not known. Here the sample has some 89,000 clones; roughly 95% occur a single time. The ten largest make up 0.33% of the sample. Trimming costs V 2 bases and J 2 bases, and their ends lie 10 bases apart. The CDR3 goes from the cysteine to the phenylalanine over 15 residues. The sequence is cut down to CDR3 DNA, 45 bases in frame from base 1. Looking up the germline V gene (reference sequence) yields CDR1 MNHEY and CDR2 SMNVEV.

The material sequenced was T cells isolated from PBMCs. The V and J genes are TRBV27 and TRBJ2-1; the D gene is possibly TRBD2, with 5 bases matching. The clonotype was recovered from a human donor in good health. This receptor carries the CDR3 CASSLGSGTYNEQFF. The sequenced DNA is TGTGCCAGCAGTTTAGGAAGCGGAACCTACAATGAGCAGTTCTTC.